Below are 15 T cell receptor beta chains sequenced from a single sample in a study of blood T cells in healthy people across ages. A second PCR of roughly 7 to 11 cycles used a sample-barcoded 5' primer and a J-beta primer mix. TCRdb re-derived calls from the 5' RACE reads in MiXCR, one entry per CDR3 protein. The sample gives hundreds of thousands of distinct CDR3 sequences, around three fifths of which show up once; 30% to 40% is in the top ten. Sequenced: blood. These receptors came from a man between 60 and 70 years old in good health.

Comment on this clonotype: A much larger clone lies one base from this, so it may be a read error. The rearrangement joins TRBV2 to TRBJ2-7; D remains ambiguous. The CDR3 runs to 12 residues. Germline loops: CDR1 SNHLY, CDR2 FYNNEI. V was cut by 1 base and J by 5 bases, with 6 bases left in between. The CDR3 DNA reads TGTGCCAGCAGTGAAGTCGCCGACGAGCAGTACTTC. Translating gives CASSEVADEQYF.

This chain links TRBV7-9 with TRBJ1-1, with D perhaps matching TRBD1 (5 bases). CDR1 and CDR2 from the germline V gene are SEHNR and FQNEAQ (reference sequence). Trimming stripped 4 bases from V and 3 bases from J, with 12 bases between. The CDR3 is 14 residues long. CDR3 bases: TGTGCCAGCAGCTGGGGACCCCGAGACACTGAAGCTTTCTTT. Translating gives CASSWGPRDTEAFF.

The chain joins TRBV6-1 to TRBJ1-2; D call uncertain. Germline CDR1 reads MNHNS; CDR2 reads SASEGT. The V gene lost 11 bases and the J gene lost 8 bases, with 15 bases spanning the gap. This CDR3 is built from 11 residues. CDR3: CAGSTFSGYTF. For the CDR3, the DNA is TGTGCCGGCTCGACATTTTCCGGCTACACCTTC.

At least ten counts were recorded for this clonotype. The chain links TRBV29-1 to TRBJ2-5, with D unclear. Germline CDR1 is SQVTM and CDR2 is ANQGSEA. The CDR3 is 11 amino acids. V was pared by 4 bases and J by 5 bases, with 8 bases between. The DNA of the CDR3 is TGCAGCGTTGTAACGAGGGAGACCCAGTACTTC. Its translation: CSVVTRETQYF.

This clonotype was found a few times. This sequence joins TRBV7-2 and TRBJ1-2, with D tentatively TRBD1 (5 bases). The germline V gene encodes CDR1 SGHTA and CDR2 FQGNSA. CDR3 length: 13 residues. V was trimmed by 3 bases and J by 6 bases, leaving 11 bases between them. In nucleotides, the CDR3 is TGTGCCAGCAGCTTGAGGGGCAGGGATGGCTACACCTTC. Its protein is CASSLRGRDGYTF.

This clonotype has a single count. This chain connects TRBV27 to TRBJ1-2; D unclear. The germline CDR1 and CDR2 sequences are MNHEY and SMNVEV (reference sequence). Trimming took 6 bases from V and 3 from J, leaving 11 bases between them. This CDR3 region has 13 residues. CDR3 coding DNA: TGTGCCAGCAGCCCCTTGGGCGACTATGGCTACACCTTC. This gives the protein CASSPLGDYGYTF.

V is TRBV20-1 and J is TRBJ1-3, with D tentatively TRBD1 (6 bases). The CDR3 loop spans 12 amino acids. In germline, CDR1 is DFQATT, CDR2 SNEGSKA (reference sequence). Trimming pared 6 bases from V and 7 bases from J, leaving 13 bases between. Here the CDR3 reads CSALRQDNTIYF. Written as DNA, the CDR3 is TGCAGTGCCCTAAGACAGGACAACACCATATATTTT.

The rearrangement uses TRBV29-1 and TRBJ2-3, with TRBD2 identical over 13 bases. The germline V gene encodes CDR1 SQVTM and CDR2 ANQGSEA. This CDR3 contains 12 residues. V trimming: 7 bases; J trimming: 6 bases; junction bases outside the gene matches: 1. As DNA, the CDR3 is TGCAGCGGGGGACTAGCGGGGGATACGCAGTATTTT. This gives the protein CSGGLAGDTQYF.

The rearrangement uses TRBV3-1 and TRBJ1-4; D remains unclear. The germline V gene has CDR1 LGHDT and CDR2 YNNKEL (reference sequence). The CDR3 is 14 residues long. V was shortened by 1 base and J by 7 bases, with 10 bases between the two germline ends. In DNA form, the CDR3 reads TGTGCCAGCAGCCAAGTGGGATCGGGTGAAAAACTGTTTTTT. This translates into CASSQVGSGEKLFF.

J is TRBJ1-1 and V is TRBV20-1; tentatively, D is TRBD1 (6 bases). The V end lost 6 bases, the J end lost 11 bases, and 16 bases lay between the germline ends. The CDR3 loop spans 11 amino acids. Germline V lookup: CDR1 DFQATT, CDR2 SNEGSKA (reference sequence). The CDR3 DNA reads TGCAGTGCACTACGACCCGGGGGCGCTTTCTTT. This gives the protein CSALRPGGAFF.

In its sample, this clonotype was seen a few times. The genes are TRBV7-9 and TRBJ2-7; 9 bases align to TRBD2. Per germline, CDR1 SEHNR and CDR2 FQNEAQ (reference sequence). V lost 6 bases and J lost 3; bases outside the gene matches: 9. The CDR3 sequence is 15 residues long. The CDR3 coding sequence is TGTGCCAGCAGACAGAGCGGGGGGTTGGTCTACGAGCAGTACTTC. The encoded protein is CASRQSGGLVYEQYF.

This clonotype showed up just once. A much larger clone differs from this one at a single base, so this may be a read error. The V gene is TRBV9, the J gene TRBJ2-1; TRBD1 matches at 8 bases. The J call is uncertain, as TRBJ2-7 better fits the DNA end. CDR3 size: 16 residues. From germline, CDR1 is SGDLS and CDR2 YYNGEE. CDR3 DNA: TGTGCCAGCAGCCCCCCGCCCGGGACAGGAGACAATGAGCAGTACTTC. Protein: CASSPPPGTGDNEQYF.

Here the CDR3 reads CASSQRLNEQFF. The DNA for the CDR3 is TGTGCCAGCAGCCAAAGACTCAATGAGCAGTTCTTC. The rearrangement joins TRBV3-1 to TRBJ2-1; D not certain. Deletions cut 2 bases from V and 6 bases from J, with 5 bases between. Germline CDR1 and CDR2: LGHDT and YNNKEL (reference sequence). The length of the CDR3 is 12 residues.

The chain combines TRBV7-9 with TRBJ2-1; 8 positions match TRBD2. The CDR3 contains 12 residues. Germline V gene lookup returns CDR1 SEHNR and CDR2 FQNEAQ (reference sequence). Germline trimming cut 1 base from V and 10 bases from J; bases unmatched to any gene: 0. CDR3 nucleotides: TGTGCCAGCAGCTTAGGGACTAGCGAGCAGTTCTTC. Residues: CASSLGTSEQFF.

This clonotype was detected ten times or more. A junction boundary mismatches the germline segment, possibly from a read error. The chain's CDR3 is CASSLAGGEETQYF. Written as DNA, the CDR3 is TGTGCCAGCAGCCTCGCAGGAGGGGAAGAGACCCAGTACTTC. The rearrangement links TRBV5-1 to TRBJ2-5; maybe TRBD2 (6 bases). CDR3 length: 14 residues. Germline loops: CDR1 SGHRS, CDR2 YFSETQ.